The rows below give T cell receptor beta chains drawn from one sample of a study of T cells in Graves' hyperthyroidism and ophthalmopathy. TCRdb redid the calling of the multiplex PCR reads with MiXCR, one entry per CDR3 protein. The sample carries hundreds of thousands of distinct CDR3 sequences, 22% recorded once. Source material: blood. Receptor source: a young man with Graves' ophthalmopathy. Each CDR3 is given with its conserved first and last residue. Each record gives: V gene, J gene, D gene, clone size, CDR3 protein, CDR3 DNA. The D gene is left open where the match is weak. Some rows have no size entry. The others give once, few or many, or a class for an expanded clone.

V gene: TRBV18; J gene: TRBJ1-4; D gene: NA; clone size: few; CDR3 protein: CASSRTGRDEKLFF; CDR3 DNA: TGTGCCAGCTCACGTACAGGGCGCGATGAAAAACTGTTTTTT
V gene: TRBV6-9; J gene: TRBJ1-4; D gene: TRBD1; clone size: NA; CDR3 protein: CARPGQGNEKLFF; CDR3 DNA: TGTGCCAGACCGGGACAGGGGAATGAAAAACTGTTTTTT
V gene: TRBV5-6; J gene: TRBJ2-2; D gene: NA; clone size: NA; CDR3 protein: CASSGTGTGELFF; CDR3 DNA: TGTGCCAGCAGCGGTACAGGAACCGGGGAGCTGTTTTTT
V gene: TRBV28; J gene: TRBJ1-6; D gene: NA; clone size: NA; CDR3 protein: CASTPLGLNNSPLHF; CDR3 DNA: TGTGCCAGCACCCCTCTCGGACTAAATAATTCACCCCTCCACTTT
V gene: TRBV6-1; J gene: TRBJ1-1; D gene: TRBD1; clone size: many; CDR3 protein: CASRQVDDRDPWSGGTEAFF; CDR3 DNA: TGTGCCAGCAGGCAAGTAGACGACAGGGACCCTTGGTCGGGTGGGACTGAAGCTTTCTTT
V gene: TRBV9; J gene: TRBJ2-7; D gene: TRBD2; clone size: few; CDR3 protein: CASSRANLGLAGPYEQYF; CDR3 DNA: TGTGCCAGCAGCCGCGCGAACCTCGGACTAGCCGGACCATACGAGCAGTACTTC
V gene: TRBV4-1; J gene: TRBJ1-1; D gene: NA; clone size: once; CDR3 protein: CASSQTSNTEAFF; CDR3 DNA: TGCGCCAGCAGCCAGACATCGAACACTGAAGCTTTCTTT
V gene: TRBV12-3/TRBV12-4; J gene: TRBJ1-6; D gene: NA; clone size: few; CDR3 protein: CASSSGTLSSYNSPLHF; CDR3 DNA: TGTGCCAGCAGTTCCGGGACCCTGAGCTCCTATAATTCACCCCTCCACTTT
V gene: TRBV7-3; J gene: TRBJ2-1; D gene: NA; clone size: NA; CDR3 protein: CASSFDADNEQFF; CDR3 DNA: TGTGCCAGCAGCTTTGACGCCGACAATGAGCAGTTCTTC
V gene: TRBV12-3/TRBV12-4; J gene: TRBJ2-3; D gene: NA; clone size: few; CDR3 protein: CASSIAGSTDTQYF; CDR3 DNA: TGTGCCAGCAGCATAGCTGGAAGCACAGATACGCAGTATTTT
V gene: TRBV29-1; J gene: TRBJ2-1; D gene: TRBD2; clone size: NA; CDR3 protein: CSVVGLAGQLVRNEQFF; CDR3 DNA: TGCAGCGTTGTAGGACTAGCGGGACAATTGGTCAGGAATGAGCAGTTCTTC
V gene: TRBV2; J gene: TRBJ2-7; D gene: NA; clone size: many; CDR3 protein: CASSYYERGEQYF; CDR3 DNA: TGTGCCAGCAGTTACTACGAGAGGGGGGAGCAGTACTTC
V gene: TRBV7-9; J gene: TRBJ2-7; D gene: NA; clone size: NA; CDR3 protein: CASVETGRLDSYEQYF; CDR3 DNA: TGTGCCAGCGTCGAGACAGGTCGGCTGGACTCCTACGAGCAGTACTTC
V gene: TRBV27; J gene: TRBJ2-3; D gene: NA; clone size: NA; CDR3 protein: CASSSLGGNTDTQYF; CDR3 DNA: TGTGCCAGCAGCAGCCTCGGGGGCAACACAGATACGCAGTATTTT
V gene: TRBV20-1; J gene: TRBJ2-7; D gene: NA; clone size: many; CDR3 protein: CSAVKPSAYEQYF; CDR3 DNA: TGCAGTGCTGTTAAGCCGTCCGCCTACGAGCAGTACTTC
V gene: TRBV5-5; J gene: TRBJ2-7; D gene: TRBD1; clone size: many; CDR3 protein: CASSLTGTATYEQYF; CDR3 DNA: TGTGCCAGCAGCTTGACCGGGACAGCAACCTACGAGCAGTACTTC
V gene: TRBV5-1; J gene: TRBJ2-3; D gene: TRBD2; clone size: many; CDR3 protein: CASSLRRERSTDTQYF; CDR3 DNA: TGCGCCAGCAGCTTGAGGCGGGAGCGGAGCACAGATACGCAGTATTTT
V gene: TRBV2; J gene: TRBJ2-3; D gene: NA; clone size: many; CDR3 protein: CASSVRSPSSTDTQYF; CDR3 DNA: TGTGCCAGCTCCGTCAGGTCACCTTCTAGCACAGATACGCAGTATTTT
V gene: TRBV28; J gene: TRBJ1-2; D gene: NA; clone size: NA; CDR3 protein: CASSFGQGLANYGYTF; CDR3 DNA: TGTGCCAGCAGTTTCGGTCAGGGGCTAGCTAACTATGGCTACACCTTC
V gene: TRBV11-2; J gene: TRBJ2-7; D gene: TRBD1; clone size: many; CDR3 protein: CASSRTGTGYEQYF; CDR3 DNA: TGTGCCAGCAGCCGGACCGGGACAGGGTACGAGCAGTACTTC
V gene: TRBV7-6; J gene: TRBJ1-1; D gene: NA; clone size: NA; CDR3 protein: CASSPIGTEAFF; CDR3 DNA: TGTGCCAGCAGCCCAATAGGGACTGAAGCTTTCTTT
V gene: TRBV10-3; J gene: TRBJ1-2; D gene: NA; clone size: NA; CDR3 protein: CAISSTGTDGTF; CDR3 DNA: TGTGCCATCAGTTCAACCGGGACCGACGGCACCTTC
V gene: TRBV30; J gene: TRBJ2-3; D gene: TRBD1; clone size: many; CDR3 protein: CAWRVQGNTDTQYF; CDR3 DNA: TGTGCCTGGAGGGTACAGGGGAACACAGATACGCAGTATTTT
V gene: TRBV30; J gene: TRBJ2-3; D gene: TRBD2; clone size: NA; CDR3 protein: CALSSGSATDTQYF; CDR3 DNA: TGTGCCTTAAGTAGCGGGAGCGCCACAGATACGCAGTATTTT
V gene: TRBV6-1; J gene: TRBJ1-5; D gene: NA; clone size: few; CDR3 protein: CASRSTGVGNQPQHF; CDR3 DNA: TGTGCCAGCAGGTCTACGGGGGTGGGAAATCAGCCCCAGCATTTT
V gene: TRBV18; J gene: TRBJ1-2; D gene: TRBD1; clone size: few; CDR3 protein: CASSQLGQGDYGYTF; CDR3 DNA: TGTGCCAGCTCACAACTAGGACAGGGCGACTATGGCTACACCTTC
V gene: TRBV28; J gene: TRBJ2-7; D gene: TRBD1; clone size: many; CDR3 protein: CASSSGTGSPYEQYF; CDR3 DNA: TGTGCCAGCAGTTCCGGGACAGGTTCCCCCTACGAGCAGTACTTC
V gene: TRBV5-1; J gene: TRBJ2-5; D gene: NA; clone size: NA; CDR3 protein: CASSRGAGGEETQYF; CDR3 DNA: TGCGCCAGCAGCCGGGGGGCAGGGGGCGAAGAGACCCAGTACTTC